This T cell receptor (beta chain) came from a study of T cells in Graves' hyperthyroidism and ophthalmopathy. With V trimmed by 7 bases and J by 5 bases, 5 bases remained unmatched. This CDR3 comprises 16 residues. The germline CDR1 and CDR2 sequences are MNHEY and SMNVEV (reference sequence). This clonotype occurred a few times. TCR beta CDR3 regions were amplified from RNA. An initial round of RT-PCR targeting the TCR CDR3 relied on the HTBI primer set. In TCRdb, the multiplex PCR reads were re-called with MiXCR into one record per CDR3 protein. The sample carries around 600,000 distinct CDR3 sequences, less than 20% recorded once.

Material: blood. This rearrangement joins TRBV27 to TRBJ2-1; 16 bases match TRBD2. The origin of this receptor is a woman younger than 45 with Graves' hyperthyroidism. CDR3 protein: CASTGTSGRGNNEQFF. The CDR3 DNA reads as TGTGCCAGCACAGGGACTAGCGGGAGGGGGAACAATGAGCAGTTCTTC.